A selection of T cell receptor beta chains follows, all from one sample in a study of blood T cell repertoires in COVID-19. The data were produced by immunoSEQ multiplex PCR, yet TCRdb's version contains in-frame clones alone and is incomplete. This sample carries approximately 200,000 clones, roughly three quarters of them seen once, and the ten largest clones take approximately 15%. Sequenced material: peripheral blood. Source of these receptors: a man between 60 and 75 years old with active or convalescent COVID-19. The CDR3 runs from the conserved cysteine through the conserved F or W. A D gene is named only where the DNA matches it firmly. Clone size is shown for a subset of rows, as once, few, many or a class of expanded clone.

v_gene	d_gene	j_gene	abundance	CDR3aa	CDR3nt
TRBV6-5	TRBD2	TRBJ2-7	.	CASSISLAGAYEQYF	TGTGCCAGCAGTATCTCCCTAGCGGGAGCCTACGAGCAGTACTTC
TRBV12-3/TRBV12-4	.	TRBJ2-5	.	CASSVGETQYF	TGTGCCAGCAGCGTCGGAGAGACCCAGTACTTC
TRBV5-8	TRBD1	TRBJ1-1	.	CASSGRGPTEAFF	TGTGCCAGCAGCGGCAGGGGGCCCACTGAAGCTTTCTTT
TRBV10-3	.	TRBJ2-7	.	CAISESQGGGISYEQYF	TGTGCCATCAGTGAGTCCCAAGGGGGGGGTATCTCCTACGAGCAGTACTTC
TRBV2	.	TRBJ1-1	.	CASKSLGHQNTEAFF	TGTGCCAGCAAGAGCCTCGGACATCAGAACACTGAAGCTTTCTTT
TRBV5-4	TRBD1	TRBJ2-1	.	CASSSGTGSRNEQFF	TGTGCCAGCAGTTCCGGGACAGGATCTCGTAATGAGCAGTTCTTC
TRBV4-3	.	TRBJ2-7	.	CASSQDSTEYDEQYF	TGCGCCAGCAGCCAAGATTCGACAGAGTACGACGAGCAGTACTTC
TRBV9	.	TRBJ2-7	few	CASSVGEGGRVNEQYF	TGTGCCAGCAGCGTAGGGGAGGGGGGACGCGTCAACGAGCAGTACTTC
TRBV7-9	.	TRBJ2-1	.	CASSHVSTIYEQFF	TGTGCCAGCAGCCACGTCAGTACAATCTATGAGCAGTTCTTC
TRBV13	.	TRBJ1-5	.	CASSLGESNQPQHF	TGTGCCAGCAGCTTAGGCGAGAGCAATCAGCCCCAGCATTTT
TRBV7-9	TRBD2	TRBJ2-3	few	CASSSSLAGVVDTQYF	TGTGCCAGCAGCTCATCTCTAGCGGGAGTAGTAGATACGCAGTATTTT
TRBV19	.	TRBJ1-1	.	CASSRLPENTEAFF	TGTGCCAGTAGTAGACTACCAGAGAACACTGAAGCTTTCTTT
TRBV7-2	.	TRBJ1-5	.	CASSLGQGTQPQHF	TGTGCCAGCAGCTTAGGCCAGGGGACTCAGCCCCAGCATTTT
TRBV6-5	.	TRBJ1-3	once	CASRPGSGNTIYF	TGTGCCAGCAGACCAGGGTCTGGAAACACCATATATTTT
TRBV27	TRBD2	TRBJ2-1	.	CASGAAGTIYNEQFF	TGTGCCAGCGGGGCCGCCGGGACTATTTACAATGAGCAGTTCTTC
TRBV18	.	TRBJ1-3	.	CASSTNVRGFSGNTIYF	TGTGCCAGCTCAACCAACGTCAGGGGATTTTCTGGAAACACCATATATTTT
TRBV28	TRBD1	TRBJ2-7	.	CASSLAGTGSYEQYF	TGTGCCAGCAGTTTAGCCGGGACAGGCTCCTACGAGCAGTACTTC
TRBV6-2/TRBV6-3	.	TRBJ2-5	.	CASSPLYRVQETQYF	TGTGCCAGTAGCCCCCTTTACAGGGTACAAGAGACCCAGTACTTC
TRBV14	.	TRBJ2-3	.	CASSQDLSTDTQYF	TGTGCCAGCAGCCAAGACCTTAGCACAGATACGCAGTATTTT
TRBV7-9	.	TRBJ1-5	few	CASSLAGDNQPQHF	TGTGCCAGCAGCTTAGCAGGGGACAATCAGCCCCAGCATTTT
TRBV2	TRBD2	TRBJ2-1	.	CASFGTSGFDEQFF	TGTGCCAGCTTCGGGACTAGCGGGTTCGATGAGCAGTTCTTC
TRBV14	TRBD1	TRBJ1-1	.	CASSPHWTGRGNTEAFF	TGTGCCAGCAGCCCTCACTGGACAGGGAGGGGGAACACTGAAGCTTTCTTT
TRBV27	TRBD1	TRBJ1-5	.	CASSKQGNDQPQHF	TGTGCCAGCAGTAAACAGGGGAACGATCAGCCCCAGCATTTT
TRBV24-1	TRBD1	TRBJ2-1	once	CATSIRQGREFF	TGTGCCACCTCAATCCGACAGGGGCGGGAGTTCTTC
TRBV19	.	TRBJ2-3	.	CASSGGSTDTQYF	TGTGCCAGTAGTGGAGGGAGCACAGATACGCAGTATTTT
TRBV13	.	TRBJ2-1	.	CASTSSYNEQFF	TGTGCCAGCACGAGCTCCTACAATGAGCAGTTCTTC
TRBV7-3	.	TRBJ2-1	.	CASSLGGGGRNEQFF	TGTGCCAGCAGCTTAGGCGGAGGGGGCAGGAATGAGCAGTTCTTC
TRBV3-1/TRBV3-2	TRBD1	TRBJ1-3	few	CASSQAGGSGNTIYF	TGTGCCAGCAGCCAAGCAGGGGGCTCTGGAAACACCATATATTTT
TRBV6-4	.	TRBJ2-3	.	CASRPSASFTDTQYF	TGTGCCAGCCGGCCCTCAGCGAGCTTCACAGATACGCAGTATTTT
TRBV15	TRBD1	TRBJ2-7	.	CATSSPTGTGYEQYF	TGTGCCACCAGCAGCCCGACAGGGACCGGATACGAGCAGTACTTC
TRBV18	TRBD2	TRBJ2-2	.	CASSPRMLAGGPNTGELFF	TGTGCCAGCTCACCAAGGATGCTAGCGGGAGGCCCGAACACCGGGGAGCTGTTTTTT
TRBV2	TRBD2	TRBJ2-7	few	CASRLAGVEQYF	TGTGCCAGCAGGCTAGCGGGAGTCGAGCAGTACTTC
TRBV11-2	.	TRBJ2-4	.	CASSLFSGSSKNIQYF	TGTGCCAGCAGCTTATTCTCGGGTTCTTCCAAAAACATTCAGTACTTC